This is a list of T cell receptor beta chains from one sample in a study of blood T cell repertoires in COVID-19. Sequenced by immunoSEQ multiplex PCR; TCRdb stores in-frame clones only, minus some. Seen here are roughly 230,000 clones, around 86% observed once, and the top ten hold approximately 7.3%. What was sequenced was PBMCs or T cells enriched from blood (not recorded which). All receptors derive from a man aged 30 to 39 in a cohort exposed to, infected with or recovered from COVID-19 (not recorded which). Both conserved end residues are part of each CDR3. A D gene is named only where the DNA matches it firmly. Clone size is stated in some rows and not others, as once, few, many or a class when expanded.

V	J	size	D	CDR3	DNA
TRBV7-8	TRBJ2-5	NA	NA	CASSSTGPGTQYF	TGTGCCAGCAGCTCCACAGGGCCCGGGACCCAGTACTTC
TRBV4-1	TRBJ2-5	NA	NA	CASSQGPSVGQETQYF	TGCGCCAGCAGCCAGGGTCCTTCAGTCGGGCAAGAGACCCAGTACTTC
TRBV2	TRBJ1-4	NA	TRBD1	CASSKGQVYEKLFF	TGTGCCAGCAGTAAGGGACAGGTGTATGAAAAACTGTTTTTT
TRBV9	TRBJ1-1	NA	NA	CASNTLASPRLAFF	TGTGCCAGCAACACCCTCGCTAGCCCCCGTTTGGCTTTCTTT
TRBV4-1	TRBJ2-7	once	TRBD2	CASSGGRGSYEQYF	TGCGCCAGCAGCGGCGGGAGAGGTTCCTACGAGCAGTACTTC
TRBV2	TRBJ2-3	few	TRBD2	CASSRASGSGDTQYF	TGTGCCAGCAGTAGGGCTAGCGGGAGTGGAGATACGCAGTATTTT
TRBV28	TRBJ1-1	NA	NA	CASSPVQGNTEAFF	TGTGCCAGCAGTCCAGTGCAGGGAAACACTGAAGCTTTCTTT
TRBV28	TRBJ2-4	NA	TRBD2	CASSSAGADKNIQYF	TGTGCCAGCAGTTCAGCGGGAGCCGACAAAAACATTCAGTACTTC
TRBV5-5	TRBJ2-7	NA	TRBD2	CASTPPGLASTHEQYF	TGTGCCAGCACCCCACCGGGACTAGCAAGCACCCACGAGCAGTACTTC
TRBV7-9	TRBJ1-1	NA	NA	CASSPTGNTEAFF	TGTGCCAGCAGCCCAACGGGGAACACTGAAGCTTTCTTT
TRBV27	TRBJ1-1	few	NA	CASSLTGNTEAFF	TGTGCCAGCAGTTTGACAGGGAACACTGAAGCTTTCTTT
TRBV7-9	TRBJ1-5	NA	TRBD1	CTSSLTGDRNQPQHF	TGTACCAGCAGCTTAACAGGGGATCGCAATCAGCCCCAGCATTTT
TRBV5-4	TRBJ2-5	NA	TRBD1	CASSGLRQGETQYF	TGTGCCAGCAGCGGACTTCGACAGGGGGAGACCCAGTACTTC
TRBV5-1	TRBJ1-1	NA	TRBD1	CASSGGTGFMNTEAFF	TGCGCCAGCAGCGGCGGGACAGGGTTCATGAACACTGAAGCTTTCTTT
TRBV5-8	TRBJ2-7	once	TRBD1	CASSVGQAYEQYF	TGTGCCAGCAGCGTGGGACAGGCGTACGAGCAGTACTTC
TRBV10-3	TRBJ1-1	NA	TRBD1	CAISKGQLTEAFF	TGTGCCATCAGCAAGGGACAGCTCACTGAAGCTTTCTTT
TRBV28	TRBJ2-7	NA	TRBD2	CASSRQTSADPYEQYF	TGTGCCAGCAGCCGACAGACTAGCGCCGATCCCTACGAGCAGTACTTC
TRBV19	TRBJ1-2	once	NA	CASTSQGYGYTF	TGTGCCAGTACCTCCCAGGGGTATGGCTACACCTTC
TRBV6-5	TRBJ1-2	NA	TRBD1	CASSWTGGADYGYTF	TGTGCCAGCAGCTGGACAGGGGGCGCGGACTATGGCTACACCTTC
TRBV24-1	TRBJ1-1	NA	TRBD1	CATSDFNAGTGNTEAFF	TGTGCCACCAGTGATTTCAACGCCGGGACAGGGAACACTGAAGCTTTCTTT
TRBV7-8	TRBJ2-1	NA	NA	CASRLSGGNEQFF	TGTGCCAGCAGACTTAGCGGTGGCAATGAGCAGTTCTTC
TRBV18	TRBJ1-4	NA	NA	CASSPGPTNEKLFF	TGTGCCAGCTCACCAGGGCCAACTAATGAAAAACTGTTTTTT
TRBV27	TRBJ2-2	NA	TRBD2	CASSFLAGTNTGELFF	TGTGCCAGCAGTTTTCTAGCGGGAACGAACACCGGGGAGCTGTTTTTT
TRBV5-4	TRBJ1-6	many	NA	CASSTGLSPLHF	TGTGCCAGCAGCACAGGGCTTTCACCCCTCCACTTT
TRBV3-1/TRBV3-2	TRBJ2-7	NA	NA	CASSQGQYEQYF	TGTGCCAGCAGCCAAGGGCAGTACGAGCAGTACTTC
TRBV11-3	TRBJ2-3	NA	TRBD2	CASSVGLAGGTHTDTQYF	TGTGCCAGCAGCGTCGGACTAGCGGGAGGCACTCACACAGATACGCAGTATTTT
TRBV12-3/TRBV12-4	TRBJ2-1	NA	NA	CASSLLREQFF	TGTGCCAGCAGTTTATTGCGGGAGCAGTTCTTC
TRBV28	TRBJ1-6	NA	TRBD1	CASSTPDRGIGSPLHF	TGTGCCAGCAGTACCCCGGACAGGGGAATCGGGTCACCCCTCCACTTT
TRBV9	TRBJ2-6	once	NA	CASSGRAFSSGANVLTF	TGTGCCAGCAGCGGCAGGGCTTTTAGCTCTGGGGCCAACGTCCTGACTTTC
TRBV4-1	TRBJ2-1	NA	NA	CASSQVWGAALSEQFF	TGCGCCAGCAGCCAAGTCTGGGGAGCCGCTCTAAGTGAGCAGTTCTTC
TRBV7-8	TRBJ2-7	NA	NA	CASSVSQGGYEQYF	TGTGCCAGCAGCGTCTCTCAGGGTGGCTACGAGCAGTACTTC
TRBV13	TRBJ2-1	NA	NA	CASSLLSDSVAYNEQFF	TGTGCCAGCAGCTTACTATCGGACAGTGTTGCATACAATGAGCAGTTCTTC
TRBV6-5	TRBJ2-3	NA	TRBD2	CPGDGRSTDTQYF	TGTCCCGGGGACGGGAGGAGCACAGATACGCAGTATTTT
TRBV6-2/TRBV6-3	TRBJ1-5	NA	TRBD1	CASSYRVGTGESMGNQPQHF	TGTGCCAGCAGTTACCGGGTAGGGACAGGGGAATCGATGGGCAATCAGCCCCAGCATTTT
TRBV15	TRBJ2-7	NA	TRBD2	CATSAGGGSYEQYF	TGTGCCACCAGCGCGGGGGGCGGGTCCTACGAGCAGTACTTC
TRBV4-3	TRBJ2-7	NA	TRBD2	CASARGSGKSYEQYF	TGCGCCAGCGCCCGAGGTAGCGGGAAATCCTACGAGCAGTACTTC
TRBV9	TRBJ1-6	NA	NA	CASSVGGGSSSPLHF	TGTGCCAGCAGCGTAGGAGGAGGGTCCTCGTCACCCCTCCACTTT
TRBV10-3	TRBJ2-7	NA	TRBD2	CAISAGLAGGTYEQYF	TGTGCCATCAGTGCAGGACTAGCGGGAGGAACCTACGAGCAGTACTTC
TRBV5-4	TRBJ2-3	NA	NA	CASSPGGVGLPYF	TGTGCCAGCAGCCCCGGCGGGGTAGGATTGCCATATTTT
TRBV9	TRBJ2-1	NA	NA	CASSLVRAPNEQFF	TGTGCCAGCAGCCTAGTCAGGGCCCCCAATGAGCAGTTCTTC
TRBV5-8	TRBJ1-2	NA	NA	CASSFTRPNYGYTF	TGTGCCAGCAGCTTCACGCGTCCTAACTATGGCTACACCTTC
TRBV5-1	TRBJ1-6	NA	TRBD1	CASSLVARGDSISPLHF	TGCGCCAGCAGCTTGGTGGCGCGGGGGGACAGCATTTCACCCCTCCACTTT
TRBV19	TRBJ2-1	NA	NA	CASSISVRNNEQFF	TGTGCCAGTAGTATTTCAGTCAGGAACAATGAGCAGTTCTTC
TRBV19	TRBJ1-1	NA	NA	CASSRTSTEAFF	TGTGCCAGTAGTCGAACATCCACTGAAGCTTTCTTT
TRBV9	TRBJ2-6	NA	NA	CASSVAGAGANVLTF	TGTGCCAGCAGCGTAGCAGGGGCTGGGGCCAACGTCCTGACTTTC
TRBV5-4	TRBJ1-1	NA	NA	CASSQVGQGEGNIEAFF	TGTGCCAGCAGCCAGGTCGGGCAGGGTGAAGGGAATATCGAAGCTTTCTTT
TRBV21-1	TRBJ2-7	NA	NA	CASSKVGTGYEQYF	TGTGCCAGCAGCAAAGTCGGGACAGGGTACGAGCAGTACTTC
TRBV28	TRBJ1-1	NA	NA	CASSLTGLNTEAFF	TGTGCCAGCAGTCTTACAGGATTGAACACTGAAGCTTTCTTT
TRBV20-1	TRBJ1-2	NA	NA	CSAREVRGYTF	TGCAGTGCTAGAGAGGTGCGTGGCTACACCTTC
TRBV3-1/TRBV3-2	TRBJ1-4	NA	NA	CASSVDFATNEKLFF	TGTGCCAGCAGCGTGGACTTTGCAACTAATGAAAAACTGTTTTTT
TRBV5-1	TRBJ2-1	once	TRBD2	CASSLVGPTGTSGGYPYNEQFF	TGCGCCAGCAGCTTGGTGGGACCCACCGGGACTAGCGGGGGCTACCCCTACAATGAGCAGTTCTTC
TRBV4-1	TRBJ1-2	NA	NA	CASSQDRVAHGYTF	TGCGCCAGCAGCCAAGATCGGGTAGCTCATGGCTACACCTTC
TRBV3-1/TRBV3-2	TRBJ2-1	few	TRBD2	CASSRGLAGGNEQFF	TGTGCCAGCAGCCGGGGGCTAGCGGGAGGCAATGAGCAGTTCTTC
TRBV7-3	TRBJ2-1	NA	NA	CASSLSGNEQFF	TGTGCCAGCAGCTTATCCGGTAATGAGCAGTTCTTC
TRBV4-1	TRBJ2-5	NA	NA	CASSYGRTAETQYF	TGCGCCAGCAGCTATGGACGGACAGCTGAGACCCAGTACTTC
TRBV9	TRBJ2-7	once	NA	CASSVGAGLYEQYF	TGTGCCAGCAGCGTAGGGGCGGGACTCTACGAGCAGTACTTC